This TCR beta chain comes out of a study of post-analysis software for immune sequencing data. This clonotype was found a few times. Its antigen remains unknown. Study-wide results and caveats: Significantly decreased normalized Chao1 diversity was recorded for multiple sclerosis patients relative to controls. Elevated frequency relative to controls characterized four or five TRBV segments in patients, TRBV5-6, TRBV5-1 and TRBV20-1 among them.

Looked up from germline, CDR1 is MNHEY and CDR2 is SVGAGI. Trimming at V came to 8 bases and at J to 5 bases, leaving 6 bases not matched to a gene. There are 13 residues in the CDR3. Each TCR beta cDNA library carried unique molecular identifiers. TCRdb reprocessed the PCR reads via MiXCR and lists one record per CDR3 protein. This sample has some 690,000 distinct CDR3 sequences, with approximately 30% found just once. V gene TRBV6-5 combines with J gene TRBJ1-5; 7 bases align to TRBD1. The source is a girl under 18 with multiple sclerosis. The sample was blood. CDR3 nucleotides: TGTGCCAGCGGTAGGGACAGAGATCAGCCCCAGCATTTT. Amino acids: CASGRDRDQPQHF.